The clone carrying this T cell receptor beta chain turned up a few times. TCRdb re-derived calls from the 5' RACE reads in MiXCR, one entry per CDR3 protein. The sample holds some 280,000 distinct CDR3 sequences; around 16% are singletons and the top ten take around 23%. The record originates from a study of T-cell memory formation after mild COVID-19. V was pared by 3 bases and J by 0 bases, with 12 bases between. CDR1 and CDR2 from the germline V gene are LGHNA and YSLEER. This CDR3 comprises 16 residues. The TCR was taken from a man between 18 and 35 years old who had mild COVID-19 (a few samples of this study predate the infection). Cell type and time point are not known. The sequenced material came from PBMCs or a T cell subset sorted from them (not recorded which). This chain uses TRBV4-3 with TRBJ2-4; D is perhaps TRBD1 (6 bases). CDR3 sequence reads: CASSQDSSIAKNIQYF. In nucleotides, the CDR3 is TGCGCCAGCAGCCAGGACAGTTCGATAGCCAAAAACATTCAGTACTTC.